What follows are 8 T cell receptor beta chains derived from one specimen sequenced in a study of vaccination and CD4 T cells after COVID-19. Treatment specified: roughly ten-day PBMC culture with coronavirus spike peptide pools or control peptides (ViraFEST assay). The study sequenced cultured CD4+ T cell DNA using the Oncomine TCR Beta short-read assay. TCRdb passed the PCR reads through MiXCR, listing each CDR3 protein once. The table lists about 21,000 distinct CDR3 sequences, less than 60% of them singletons. Their antigen targets remain unknown. Sequencing was done on a sample of CD4+ T cells from blood, cultured in vitro. The receptors shown here come from a human donor who had recovered from COVID-19.

The chain has TRBV19 and TRBJ1-1; 9 positions agree with TRBD1. V dropped 7 bases and J dropped 3; count of bases not matched to a gene: 9. Per germline, CDR1 LNHDA and CDR2 SQIVND (reference sequence). The CDR3 has 15 amino acids. CDR3 in DNA: TGTGCCAGTAAAGACCCGGGACAGGGTTACACTGAAGCTTTCTTT. Its protein is CASKDPGQGYTEAFF.

This clonotype was seen once. The rearrangement links TRBV7-9 to TRBJ1-2; 12 nucleotides match TRBD1. This CDR3 is 15 amino acids long. From germline, CDR1 is SEHNR and CDR2 FQNEAQ (reference sequence). With V trimmed by 0 bases and J by 8 bases, 4 bases remained unmatched. The CDR3 sequence is CASSLAGQGASGYTF. As DNA, the CDR3 is TGTGCCAGCAGCTTAGCGGGACAGGGGGCCAGCGGCTACACCTTC. The whole variable domain, filled in from reference TRBV7-9 and TRBJ1-2, reads DTGVSQNPRHKITKRGQNVTFRCDPISEHNRLYWYRQTLGQGPEFLTYFQNEAQLEKSRLLSDRFSAERPKGSFSTLEIQRTEQGDSAMYLCASSLAGQGASGYTFGSGTRLTVV.

V and J are TRBV5-8 and TRBJ2-2; 7 positions match TRBD1. CDR1 SGHTS and CDR2 YDEGEE come from the germline V gene. The V and J ends lost 5 bases and 5 bases, in that order; junction bases with no gene match: 6. The CDR3 runs 14 residues. CDR3 in DNA: TGTGCCAGCAGGGACAGGCCCAGAACCGGGGAGCTGTTTTTT. Amino acids: CASRDRPRTGELFF.

The chain joins TRBV7-8 to TRBJ1-5; 7 bases fit TRBD1. The CDR3 runs 14 residues. Per germline, CDR1 SGHVS and CDR2 FQNEAQ. The J segment lost 7 bases and the V segment lost 2 bases, leaving 5 bases of the junction unmatched. CDR3 amino acids: CASSLRGLGQPQHF. The CDR3 DNA is TGTGCCAGCAGCTTAAGGGGGCTGGGACAGCCCCAGCATTTT.

By sample fraction, this clonotype is medium-sized. The chain combines TRBV5-6 with TRBJ2-5; no clear D gene. Germline-derived CDR1 and CDR2 are SGHDT and YYEEEE. V lost 2 bases, J lost 2 bases, and 16 bases lay in between. The CDR3 is made up of 16 amino acids. The CDR3 region has the DNA TGTGCCAGCAGCTTTGGACCTAAATACCTACAAGAGACCCAGTACTTC. The encoded protein is CASSFGPKYLQETQYF.

The CDR3 reads CASSSGTSGNLVEQFF. The CDR3 DNA is TGTGCCAGCAGCTCAGGTACTAGCGGGAACCTAGTCGAGCAGTTCTTC. V is TRBV11-2 and J is TRBJ2-1, with 10 positions matching TRBD2. The V and J ends lost 4 bases and 10 bases, in that order; junction bases with no gene match: 13. CDR1 and CDR2 (germline): SGHAT, FQNNGV. The CDR3 has 16 residues.

This clonotype has a handful of counts. J is TRBJ1-1 and V is TRBV24-1; D uncertain. V was cut by 7 bases and J by 1 base, with 3 bases left in between. The CDR3 spans 11 residues. Germline V gene lookup returns CDR1 KGHDR and CDR2 SFDVKD. The CDR3 DNA is TGTGCCACCAGCGGGAACACTGAAGCTTTCTTT. Protein product: CATSGNTEAFF.

The chain carries TRBV12-3 or TRBV12-4 and TRBJ1-1; a weak D match, TRBD1 (6 bases). The CDR3 spans 15 residues. V dropped 3 bases and J dropped 3 bases, with 14 bases sitting between them. CDR3 nucleotide sequence: TGTGCCAGCAGTTTGTCGCGGGACAAGGACACTGAAGCTTTCTTT. Amino acids: CASSLSRDKDTEAFF.